This entry lists 24 T cell receptor beta chains sequenced from one sample in a study of long-term antiretroviral therapy in people with HIV. The assay used was immunoSEQ (version v3.0), run at survey level. Repertoires were generated with immunoSEQ multiplex PCR, while TCRdb's copy carries only in-frame clones and drops some. The sample gives roughly 17,000 clones, roughly 78% of which show up once; roughly 8% is in the top ten. The material sequenced was unsorted PBMCs, taken at the start of antiretroviral therapy. Receptors were obtained from a man younger than 45 with HIV.

The chain links TRBV5-1 to TRBJ1-2; D unclear. The germline CDR1 and CDR2 sequences are SGHRS and YFSETQ. The CDR3 consists of 13 residues. V gave up 4 bases and J gave up 8 bases, with 15 bases separating them. This chain's CDR3 is CASSVRPPEGYTF. The DNA for the CDR3 is TGCGCCAGCAGCGTCAGACCCCCGGAGGGCTACACCTTC.

V gene TRBV21-1 combines with J gene TRBJ2-2; the table gives TRBD1 as D, unverified against the DNA. TRBV21-1 is an annotated pseudogene. This CDR3 comprises 17 residues. For the CDR3, the DNA is TGTGCCAGCAGCAGACCAGGCAGGGTTTATGGCACCGGGGAGCTGTTTTTT. Amino acid sequence: CASSRPGRVYGTGELFF.

The rearrangement links TRBV29-1 to TRBJ2-2; weak D call: TRBD2 (5 bases). The CDR3 sequence is 13 residues long. V was trimmed by 3 bases and J by 4 bases, leaving 9 bases between them. Germline V gene sequence: CDR1 SQVTM, CDR2 ANQGSEA. The CDR3 sequence is CSVDPLATGELFF. In nucleotides, the CDR3 is TGCAGCGTTGATCCCCTAGCCACCGGGGAGCTGTTTTTT.

V and J are TRBV11-2 and TRBJ2-5, with 13 bases identical to TRBD2. Looked up from germline, CDR1 is SGHAT and CDR2 is FQNNGV. This CDR3 comprises 18 residues. V shed 4 bases and J 4 bases; nucleotides not matched to a gene: 12. CDR3 bases: TGTGCCAGCAGCTCCCAACTAGCGGGAGGGCCTGAGGGAGAGACCCAGTACTTC. As protein: CASSSQLAGGPEGETQYF.

This clone appeared once. The chain recombines TRBV5-4 with TRBJ2-1; a weak D match, TRBD2 (5 bases). Germline CDR1 reads SGHNT; CDR2 reads YYREEE (reference sequence). The CDR3 runs to 14 residues. V was cut by 0 bases and J by 9 bases, with 13 bases left in between. DNA for the CDR3: TGTGCCAGCAGCTTGGCGGCTAGCATGGGTGAGCAGTTCTTC. This gives the protein CASSLAASMGEQFF.

Only a few counts were recorded for this clone. V gene TRBV28 combines with J gene TRBJ2-5, with 8 bases identical to TRBD1. Germline CDR1 is MDHEN and CDR2 is SYDVKM. CDR3 size: 14 residues. Losses at the gene ends were 6 bases for V and 5 bases for J; bases not matched to a gene: 8. The DNA for the CDR3 is TGTGCCAGCAGCGTTCAAACAGGGGGTGAGACCCAGTACTTC. The encoded protein is CASSVQTGGETQYF.

The rearrangement joins TRBV4-3 to TRBJ1-3; D call uncertain. V lost 0 bases and J 0 bases, leaving 9 bases between the germline ends. The CDR3 consists of 16 residues. Germline lookup yields CDR1 LGHNA and CDR2 YSLEER. As DNA, the CDR3 is TGCGCCAGCAGCCAAGATCCGTCCCTCTCTGGAAACACCATATATTTT. Encoded protein: CASSQDPSLSGNTIYF.

The chain has TRBV5-4 and TRBJ2-7; 9 bases map to TRBD2. Germline CDR1 SGHNT, CDR2 YYREEE (reference sequence). This CDR3 region has 17 residues. Trimming took 0 bases from V and 0 from J; bases not matched to a gene: 7. The CDR3 nucleotides read TGTGCCAGCAGCTTGGTCGTCAAGCGGGAGGTCTCCTACGAGCAGTACTTC. Residues: CASSLVVKREVSYEQYF.

The chain employs TRBV28 and TRBJ2-1, with 7 bases matching TRBD1. The CDR3 totals 17 residues. V was pared by 3 bases and J by 6 bases, with 14 bases of the junction left unmatched. CDR1 MDHEN and CDR2 SYDVKM come from the germline V gene. The CDR3 region is CASSFSATGEVFNEQFF. The CDR3, as DNA: TGTGCCAGCAGTTTCAGTGCCACAGGGGAAGTCTTCAATGAGCAGTTCTTC.

The CDR3 sequence: CASSAGPNEKLFF. The CDR3 DNA reads as TGTGCCAGCAGCGCGGGCCCGAATGAAAAACTGTTTTTT. The chain recombines TRBV7-2 with TRBJ1-4; D is ambiguous. The CDR3 is made up of 13 amino acids. Germline assignment: CDR1 SGHTA and CDR2 FQGNSA. The V gene lost 5 bases and the J gene lost 5 bases, with 9 bases spanning the gap.

CDR3: CASSFGQRQPQHF. CDR3 DNA sequence: TGTGCCAGCAGCTTTGGGCAGCGTCAGCCCCAGCATTTT. The gene calls are TRBV5-6 and TRBJ1-5, with D hard to call. V gave up 2 bases and J gave up 6 bases, with 9 bases separating them. CDR3 length: 13 amino acids. Per the germline V gene, CDR1 is SGHDT and CDR2 is YYEEEE.

The chain joins TRBV15 to TRBJ2-7, with a tentative D call TRBD1 (6 bases). The germline gives CDR1 LNHNV, CDR2 YYDKDF (reference sequence). Trimming shortened V by 0 bases and J by 2 bases, and 11 bases separated the two germline ends. The CDR3 is 15 residues long. CDR3: CATSREGTLTYEQYF. CDR3 in DNA: TGTGCCACCAGCAGAGAAGGGACACTTACCTACGAGCAGTACTTC.

This clone was seen a few times. The gene calls are TRBV7-9 and TRBJ1-2; D call uncertain. Deletions cut 5 bases from V and 8 bases from J, with 12 bases between. The CDR3 runs 12 residues. From germline, CDR1 is SEHNR and CDR2 FQNEAQ (reference sequence). The CDR3: CASSLLQEGYTF. The DNA for the CDR3 is TGTGCCAGCAGCCTCCTCCAGGAAGGCTACACCTTC.

In its sample, this clone was seen once. The chain joins TRBV7-3 to TRBJ2-2; the match to TRBD1 covers 10 bases. The germline CDR1 and CDR2 sequences are SGHTA and FQGTGA. The junction had 5 bases not matched to a gene; V was cut back by 4 bases and J by 3 bases. The CDR3 contains 16 residues. The CDR3 here is CASSWGQGFDTGELFF. DNA for the CDR3: TGTGCCAGCAGCTGGGGACAGGGGTTTGACACCGGGGAGCTGTTTTTT.

V usage is TRBV4-1 and J usage is TRBJ2-7, with D tentatively TRBD1 (5 bases). V gave up 5 bases and J gave up 1 base, with 18 bases separating them. This CDR3 region has 16 residues. CDR1 and CDR2 (germline): MGHRA, YSYEKL. The CDR3 coding sequence is TGCGCCAGCAGCGCCTTAAAGGGGCAGGGATCCTACGAGCAGTACTTC. Translation: CASSALKGQGSYEQYF.

The V call is TRBV6-1, the J call TRBJ1-5; 7 bases align to TRBD1. This CDR3 has 15 residues. Germline values: CDR1 MNHNS, CDR2 SASEGT. V was pared by 4 bases and J by 4 bases, with 7 bases of the junction left unmatched. The CDR3 nucleotides are TGTGCCAGCAGTGGGTTGTGGACAGGAAATCAGCCCCAGCATTTT. Translated, it gives CASSGLWTGNQPQHF.

The chain couples TRBV6-5 to TRBJ1-5, with TRBD1 matching 8 bases. From germline, CDR1 is MNHEY and CDR2 SVGAGI. The CDR3 sequence is 14 residues long. Losses at the gene ends were 7 bases for V and 1 base for J; bases not matched to a gene: 3. The CDR3 reads CASKGTGSNQPQHF. DNA for the CDR3: TGTGCCAGCAAGGGGACAGGCAGCAATCAGCCCCAGCATTTT.

The V call is TRBV5-4, the J call TRBJ1-1, with 9 positions matching TRBD1. There are 14 residues in the CDR3. Germline V CDR1 and CDR2: SGHNT, YYREEE (reference sequence). V lost 4 bases, J lost 1 base, and 2 bases stayed unmatched. CDR3 sequence: CASSRGQGNTEAFF. CDR3 nucleotides: TGTGCCAGCAGCAGGGGACAGGGGAACACTGAAGCTTTCTTT. The whole variable domain, remainder taken from reference TRBV5-4 and TRBJ1-1, is ETGVTQSPTHLIKTRGQQVTLRCSSQSGHNTVSWYQQALGQGPQFIFQYYREEENGRGNFPPRFSGLQFPNYSSELNVNALELDDSALYLCASSRGQGNTEAFFGQGTRLTVV.

Written as DNA, the CDR3 is TGTGCCAGCAGTTCTCCGGGACTAGCGAACACCGGGGAGCTGTTTTTT. It yields the protein CASSSPGLANTGELFF. The V and J genes are TRBV6-5 and TRBJ2-2; 8 bases are a match to TRBD2. J lost 0 bases, V lost 4 bases, and 4 bases had no gene match. The germline V gene encodes CDR1 MNHEY and CDR2 SVGAGI. The CDR3 runs to 16 residues.

This chain uses TRBV7-9 with TRBJ1-4; D not certain. This CDR3 contains 16 residues. Trimming left V 1 base short and J 5 bases short, with 14 bases between. Looked up from germline, CDR1 is SEHNR and CDR2 is FQNEAQ (reference sequence). CDR3 coding DNA: TGTGCCAGCAGCTTAGGAGCGGGCTCAAGAAATGAAAAACTGTTTTTT. Translated: CASSLGAGSRNEKLFF.

The chain combines TRBV29-1 with TRBJ2-7, with 8 bases identical to TRBD1. This CDR3 has 12 amino acids. V lost 6 bases to trimming and J lost 4 bases; unmatched junction nucleotides: 5. Germline CDR1 SQVTM, CDR2 ANQGSEA. CDR3 loop: CSVARQGYEQYF. DNA for the CDR3: TGCAGCGTCGCCAGACAGGGGTACGAGCAGTACTTC.

The rearrangement uses TRBV13 and TRBJ2-1; 11 positions agree with TRBD2. The junction had 2 bases not matched to a gene; V was cut back by 3 bases and J by 4 bases. Germline V lookup: CDR1 PRHDT, CDR2 FYEKMQ (reference sequence). The CDR3 extends over 15 amino acids. This chain's CDR3 is CASSLLAGGYNEQFF. The CDR3 DNA reads as TGTGCCAGCAGCTTGCTAGCGGGGGGTTACAATGAGCAGTTCTTC.

The chain recombines TRBV29-1 with TRBJ2-2; 7 bases are shared with TRBD1. The CDR3 is made up of 13 amino acids. Germline-derived CDR1 and CDR2 are SQVTM and ANQGSEA. The V gene end was trimmed by 4 bases and the J gene end by 1 base; junction bases not matched to a gene: 0. The chain's CDR3 is CSVAGGNTGELFF. In DNA form, the CDR3 reads TGCAGCGTTGCAGGGGGGAACACCGGGGAGCTGTTTTTT.

The chain carries TRBV6-1 and TRBJ2-7, with D perhaps TRBD1 (5 bases). Germline CDR1 and CDR2: MNHNS and SASEGT. The germline V and J ends were trimmed by 5 bases and 2 bases, with 16 bases remaining between them. This CDR3 contains 15 residues. In DNA form, the CDR3 reads TGTGCCAGCAGTACCCAGGGCCATCGAGCCTACGAGCAGTACTTC. Protein product: CASSTQGHRAYEQYF.